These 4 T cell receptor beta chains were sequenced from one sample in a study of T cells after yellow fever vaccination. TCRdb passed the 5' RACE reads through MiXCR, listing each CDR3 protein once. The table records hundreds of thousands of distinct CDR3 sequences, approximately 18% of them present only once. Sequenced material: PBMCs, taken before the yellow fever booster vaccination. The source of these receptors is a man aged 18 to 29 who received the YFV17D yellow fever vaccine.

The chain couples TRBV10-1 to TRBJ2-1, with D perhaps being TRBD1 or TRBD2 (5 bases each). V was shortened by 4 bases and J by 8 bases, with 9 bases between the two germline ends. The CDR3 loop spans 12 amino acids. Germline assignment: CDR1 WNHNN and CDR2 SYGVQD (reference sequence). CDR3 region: CASSGDPDEQFF. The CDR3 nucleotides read TGCGCCAGCAGTGGGGACCCCGATGAGCAGTTCTTC.

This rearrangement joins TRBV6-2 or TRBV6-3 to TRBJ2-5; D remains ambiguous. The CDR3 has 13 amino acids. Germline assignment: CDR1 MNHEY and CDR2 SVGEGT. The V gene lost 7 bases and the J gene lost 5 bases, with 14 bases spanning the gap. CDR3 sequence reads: CASTYGAAETQYF. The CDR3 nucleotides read TGTGCCAGCACCTACGGAGCTGCCGAGACCCAGTACTTC.

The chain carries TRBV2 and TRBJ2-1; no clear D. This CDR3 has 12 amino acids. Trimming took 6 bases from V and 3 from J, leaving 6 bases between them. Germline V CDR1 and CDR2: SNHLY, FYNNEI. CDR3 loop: CASSGYYNEQFF. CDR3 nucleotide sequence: TGTGCCAGCAGCGGATACTACAATGAGCAGTTCTTC.

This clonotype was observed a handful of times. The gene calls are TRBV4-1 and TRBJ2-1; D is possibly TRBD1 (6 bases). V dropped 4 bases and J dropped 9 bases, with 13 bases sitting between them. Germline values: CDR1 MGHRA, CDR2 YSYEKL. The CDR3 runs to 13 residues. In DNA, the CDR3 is TGCGCCAGCAGCCCCCAGGGGAAGGGTGAGCAGTTCTTC. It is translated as CASSPQGKGEQFF.